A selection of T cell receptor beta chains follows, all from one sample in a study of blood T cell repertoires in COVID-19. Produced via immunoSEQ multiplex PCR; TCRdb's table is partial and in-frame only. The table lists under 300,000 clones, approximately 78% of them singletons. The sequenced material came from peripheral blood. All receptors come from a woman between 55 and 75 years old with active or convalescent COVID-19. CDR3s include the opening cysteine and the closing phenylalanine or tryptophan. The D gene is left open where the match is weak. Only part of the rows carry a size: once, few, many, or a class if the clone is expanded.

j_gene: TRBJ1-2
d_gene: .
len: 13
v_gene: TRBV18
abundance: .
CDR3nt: TGTGCCAGCTCACCGCTGGGACAAGATGGCTACACCTTC
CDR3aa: CASSPLGQDGYTF

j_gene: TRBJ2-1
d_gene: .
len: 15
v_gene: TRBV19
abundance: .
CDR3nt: TGTGCCAGTAGTATTGGCGGGACCCCTTACAATGAGCAGTTCTTC
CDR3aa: CASSIGGTPYNEQFF

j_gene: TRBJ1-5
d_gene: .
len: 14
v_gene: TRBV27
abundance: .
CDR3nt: TGTGCCAGCAGTCACAGTTATAGCAATCAGCCCCAGCATTTT
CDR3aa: CASSHSYSNQPQHF

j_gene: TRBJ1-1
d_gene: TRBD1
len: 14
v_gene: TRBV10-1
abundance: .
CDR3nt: TGCGCGGGGTCGGACCGGGACAGGAACCCTGAAGCTTTCTTT
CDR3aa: CAGSDRDRNPEAFF

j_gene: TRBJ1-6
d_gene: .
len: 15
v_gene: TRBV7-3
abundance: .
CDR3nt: TGTGCCAGCAGCATCCAAGGGGGTGGTAATTCACCCCTCCACTTT
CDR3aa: CASSIQGGGNSPLHF

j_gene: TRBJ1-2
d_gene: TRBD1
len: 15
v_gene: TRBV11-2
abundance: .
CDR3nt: TGTGCCAGCAGCACACCCGACAGGGCTAACTATGGCTACACCTTC
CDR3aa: CASSTPDRANYGYTF

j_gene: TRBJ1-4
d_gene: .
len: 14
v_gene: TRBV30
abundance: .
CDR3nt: TGTGCCTGGAGTCGGACTGCTACTAATGAAAAACTGTTTTTT
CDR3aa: CAWSRTATNEKLFF

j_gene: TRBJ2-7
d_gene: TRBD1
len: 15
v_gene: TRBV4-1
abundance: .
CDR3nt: TGCGCCAGCAGCCAAGGGACAGGGGGATCCTACGAGCAGTACTTC
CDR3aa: CASSQGTGGSYEQYF

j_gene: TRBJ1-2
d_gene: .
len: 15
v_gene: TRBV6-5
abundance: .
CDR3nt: TGTGCCACCTGGTGGGCAGAAGGGGGGGGCTATGGCTACACCTTC
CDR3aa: CATWWAEGGGYGYTF

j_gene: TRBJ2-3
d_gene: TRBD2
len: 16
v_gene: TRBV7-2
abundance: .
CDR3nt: TGTGCCAGCACCGTCGGCAGCGGGGGTACCCCCAATACGCAGTATTTT
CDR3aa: CASTVGSGGTPNTQYF

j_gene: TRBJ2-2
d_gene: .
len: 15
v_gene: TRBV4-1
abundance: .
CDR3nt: TGCGCCAGCAGCCAACCCAGGCGGAACACCGGGGAGCTGTTTTTT
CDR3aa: CASSQPRRNTGELFF

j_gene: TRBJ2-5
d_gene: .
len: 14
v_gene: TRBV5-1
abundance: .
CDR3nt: TGCGCCAGCAGCTCCCTCTCGACAGGAGAGACCCAGTACTTC
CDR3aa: CASSSLSTGETQYF

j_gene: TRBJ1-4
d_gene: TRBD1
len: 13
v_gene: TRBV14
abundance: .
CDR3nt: TGTGCCAGCAGCCAAGACCGGACAGGGAGGCTGTTTTTT
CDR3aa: CASSQDRTGRLFF

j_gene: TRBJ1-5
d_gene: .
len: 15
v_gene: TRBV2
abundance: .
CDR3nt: TGTGCCAGCATGGGGACTGAGTCTCTCGAGGATCCCCAGCATTTT
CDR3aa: CASMGTESLEDPQHF

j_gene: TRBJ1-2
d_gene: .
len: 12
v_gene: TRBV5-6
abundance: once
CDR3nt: TGTGCCAGCAGCCGCGGGGGCTATGGCTACACCTTC
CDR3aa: CASSRGGYGYTF

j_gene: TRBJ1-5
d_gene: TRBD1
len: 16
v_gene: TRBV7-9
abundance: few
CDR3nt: TGTGCCAGCAGTTATACAGGGGTAAGAGGCAATCAGCCCCAGCATTTT
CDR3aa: CASSYTGVRGNQPQHF

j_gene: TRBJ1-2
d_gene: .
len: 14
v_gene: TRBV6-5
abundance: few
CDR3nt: TGTGCCACCACGGACTCGGGGGGTTGGGTTGGCTACACCTTC
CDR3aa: CATTDSGGWVGYTF

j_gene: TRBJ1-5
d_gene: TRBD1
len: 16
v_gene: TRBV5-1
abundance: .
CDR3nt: TGCGCCAGCAGCTTGGGGACAGGGGCGTTCAATCAGCCCCAGCATTTT
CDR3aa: CASSLGTGAFNQPQHF

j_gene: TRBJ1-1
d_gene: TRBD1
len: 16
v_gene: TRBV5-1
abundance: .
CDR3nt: TGCGCCAGCAGCTTAGGAGGGACAGGGGTTTACACTGAAGCTTTCTTT
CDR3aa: CASSLGGTGVYTEAFF

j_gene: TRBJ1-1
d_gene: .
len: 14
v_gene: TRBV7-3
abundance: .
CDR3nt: TGTGCCAGCAGCTTAACCCAGGGAGGGACTGAAGCTTTCTTT
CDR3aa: CASSLTQGGTEAFF

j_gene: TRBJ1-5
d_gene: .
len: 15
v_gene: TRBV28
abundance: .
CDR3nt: TGTGCCAGCAGTCCCGGGTCTCCCGCTGATCAGCCCCAGCATTTT
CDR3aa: CASSPGSPADQPQHF

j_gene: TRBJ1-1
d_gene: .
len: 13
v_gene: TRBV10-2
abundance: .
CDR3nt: TGCGCCAGCAGTGAGGGGAGGGGGACTGAAGCTTTCTTT
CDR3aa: CASSEGRGTEAFF

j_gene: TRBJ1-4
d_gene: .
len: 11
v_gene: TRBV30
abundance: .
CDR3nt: TGTGCCTGGCATAACTTGAAAAAACTGTTTTTT
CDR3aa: CAWHNLKKLFF

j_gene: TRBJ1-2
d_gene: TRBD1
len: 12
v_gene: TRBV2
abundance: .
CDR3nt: TGTGCCAGCAGTGACAGGGGGCGAGGCTACACCTTC
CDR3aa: CASSDRGRGYTF